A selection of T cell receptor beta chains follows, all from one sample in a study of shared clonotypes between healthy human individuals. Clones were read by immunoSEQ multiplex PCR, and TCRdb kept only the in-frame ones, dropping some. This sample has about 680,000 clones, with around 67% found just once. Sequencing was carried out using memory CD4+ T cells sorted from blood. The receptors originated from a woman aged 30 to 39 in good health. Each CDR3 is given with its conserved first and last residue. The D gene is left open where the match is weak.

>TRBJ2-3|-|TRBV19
CASSIRTRNTDTQYF
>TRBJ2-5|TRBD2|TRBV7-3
CASSKSGGTQETQYF
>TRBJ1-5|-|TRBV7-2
CASSETGLLGQPQHF
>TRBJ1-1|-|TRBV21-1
CASSQNGTDTEAFF
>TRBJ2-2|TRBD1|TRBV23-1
CASSLGQGLYAGELFF
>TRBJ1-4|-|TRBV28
CASRSGTLDEKLFF
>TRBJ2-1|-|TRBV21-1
CASGTSGTHNEQFF
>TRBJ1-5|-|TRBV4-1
CASSQDSALQPQHF
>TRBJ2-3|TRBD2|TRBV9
CASSVGVSGSTDTQYF
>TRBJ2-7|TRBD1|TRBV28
CASRTKFTGVAYEQYF
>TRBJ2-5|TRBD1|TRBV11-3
CASSPGQVIYQETQYF
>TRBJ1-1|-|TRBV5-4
CASSYRRNTEAFF
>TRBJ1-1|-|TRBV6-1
CASSEAEASEAFF
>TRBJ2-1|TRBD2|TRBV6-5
CASSSGLAGGLDEQFF
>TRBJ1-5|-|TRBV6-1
CASKPGPYSNQPQHF
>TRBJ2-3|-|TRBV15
CATSRGQPFTTDTQYF
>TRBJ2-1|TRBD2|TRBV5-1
CASSTAGTRGYNEQFF
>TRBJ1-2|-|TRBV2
CASNLAANYGYTF
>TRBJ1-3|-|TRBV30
CAFSRDTLSSGNTIYF
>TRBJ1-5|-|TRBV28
CASSAPLNPDQPQHF
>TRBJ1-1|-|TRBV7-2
CASSLHWGPNTEAFF
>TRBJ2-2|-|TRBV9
CASSVVSGALSGELFF
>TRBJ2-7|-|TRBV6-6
CASRDGGANYEQYF
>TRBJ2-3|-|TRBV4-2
CASSQEIGVGRGDTQYF
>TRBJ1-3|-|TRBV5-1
CASSLGAATSGNTIYF
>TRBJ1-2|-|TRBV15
CATSPGQLVYGYTF
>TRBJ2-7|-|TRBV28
CASSSQEGMRYEQYF
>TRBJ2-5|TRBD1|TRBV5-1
CASSAGTGEGETQYF
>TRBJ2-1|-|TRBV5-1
CASSFSTRVRDEQFF
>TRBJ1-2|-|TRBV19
CASRQGFGYTF
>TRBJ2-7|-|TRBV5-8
CASSLLNSNSYEQYF
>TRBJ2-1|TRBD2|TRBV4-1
CASSRGRVAYNEQFF
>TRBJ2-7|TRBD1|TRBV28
CASSSGGRGYSSYEQYF
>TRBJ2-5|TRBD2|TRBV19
CASSEKRGIEETQYF
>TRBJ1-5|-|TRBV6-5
CASSYSFRSNQPQHF
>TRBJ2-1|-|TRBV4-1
CASSQVGDYWGNEQFF
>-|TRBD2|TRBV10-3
CATRTSADYEQYF
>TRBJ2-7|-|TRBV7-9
CASKQGASYEQYF
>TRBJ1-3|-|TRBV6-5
CASSYSREGSGNTIYF